This paragraph reports one T cell receptor (beta chain). The antigen is unknown. The CDR3 runs to 16 residues. Per the germline V gene, CDR1 is SQVTM and CDR2 is ANQGSEA. V lost 7 bases, J lost 1 base, and 22 bases lay in between. Prepared TCR beta cDNA libraries contained unique molecular identifiers. About 500,000 cDNA molecules were obtained per 1 to 10 million input T cells. TCRdb ran MiXCR on the PCR reads and lists one entry per CDR3 protein. The profile shows approximately 770,000 distinct CDR3 sequences, just over 45% of them singletons. This entry belongs to a study of post-analysis software for immune sequencing data. General study findings and limits: Patients showed TRBV5-6, TRBV5-1 and TRBV20-1 among 4 or 5 TRBV segments more frequent than in controls. Patients with multiple sclerosis recorded significantly lower normalized Chao1 diversity than controls, the study found.

V gene TRBV29-1 combines with J gene TRBJ2-5; D may correspond to TRBD1 or TRBD2 (5 bases each). This TCR was sampled from a girl aged 5 to 17 with multiple sclerosis. Sequenced: blood. DNA for the CDR3: TGCAGCGCGGTTGGGGGAACGCCGAAGTTCCAAGAGACCCAGTACTTC. Its translation: CSAVGGTPKFQETQYF.